Below are 23 T cell receptor beta chains sequenced from a single sample in a study of control samples from healthy donors and cancer patients. Sequenced by immunoSEQ multiplex PCR; TCRdb stores in-frame clones only, minus some. The table shows around 55,000 clones, with roughly 87% occurring only once. Sample: blood. All receptors come from a man aged 50-60 years in good health.

This chain connects TRBV25-1 to TRBJ2-3; 8 positions agree with TRBD1. CDR1 MGHDK and CDR2 SYGVNS come from the germline V gene. The CDR3 is 16 amino acids. V lost 5 bases to trimming and J lost 0 bases; unmatched junction nucleotides: 7. The CDR3 sequence: CASSKRRQGSTDTQYF. The CDR3 DNA is TGTGCCAGCAGTAAAAGGAGACAGGGGAGCACAGATACGCAGTATTTT.

The chain carries TRBV30 and TRBJ1-5, with D maybe TRBD1 (5 bases). V was pared by 5 bases and J by 9 bases, with 14 bases between. Germline lookup yields CDR1 GTSNPN and CDR2 SVGIG (reference sequence). The CDR3 runs 12 residues. As DNA, the CDR3 is TGTGCCTGGGGGGCCTGGCCAGGGCCCCAGCATTTT. Its translation: CAWGAWPGPQHF.

This clone was recorded once. V and J are TRBV7-6 and TRBJ1-1, with D unresolved. From germline, CDR1 is SGHVS and CDR2 FNYEAQ. The CDR3 totals 13 residues. Trimming removed 2 bases at V and 8 bases at J, with 12 bases between. The CDR3 loop reads CASSLKAPGEAFF. The CDR3 nucleotides read TGTGCCAGCAGCTTAAAGGCCCCTGGGGAAGCTTTCTTT. Filled out from reference TRBV7-6 and TRBJ1-1, the complete variable domain reads GAGVSQSPRYKVTKRGQDVALRCDPISGHVSLYWYRQALGQGPEFLTYFNYEAQQDKSGLPNDRFSAERPEGSISTLTIQRTEQRDSAMYRCASSLKAPGEAFFGQGTRLTVV.

The chain joins TRBV29-1 to TRBJ1-2; 10 bases agree with TRBD1. The CDR3 runs 13 residues. Germline V gene data show CDR1 as SQVTM and CDR2 as ANQGSEA. The V and J ends lost 7 bases and 3 bases, in that order; junction bases with no gene match: 5. CDR3 coding DNA: TGCAGCGCTGGGACAGGGGACCACTATGGCTACACCTTC. It specifies CSAGTGDHYGYTF.

The rearrangement uses TRBV7-3 and TRBJ2-7, with D possibly matching TRBD2 (6 bases). The CDR3 is 14 amino acids. Germline V gene sequence: CDR1 SGHTA, CDR2 FQGTGA. The V gene lost 6 bases and the J gene lost 1 base, with 13 bases spanning the gap. CDR3 sequence: CASRSRESSYEQYF. CDR3 bases: TGTGCCAGCAGAAGTCGGGAGTCATCCTACGAGCAGTACTTC.

V usage is TRBV19 and J usage is TRBJ1-3, with TRBD1 matching 12 bases. Per the germline V gene, CDR1 is LNHDA and CDR2 is SQIVND (reference sequence). This CDR3 spans 16 amino acids. V shed 10 bases and J 4 bases; nucleotides not matched to a gene: 11. CDR3 sequence reads: CATSGQGASRGNTIYF. The CDR3 DNA sequence: TGTGCCACCTCGGGACAGGGGGCTTCACGAGGAAACACCATATATTTT.

The gene calls are TRBV19 and TRBJ2-3; a weak D match, TRBD1 (5 bases). From germline, CDR1 is LNHDA and CDR2 SQIVND (reference sequence). With 4 bases removed from V and 0 bases from J, the gap between germline ends came to 14 bases. The CDR3 is 16 residues long. In nucleotides, the CDR3 is TGTGCCAGTAGTACAAGTTCGACAGTTAGCACAGATACGCAGTATTTT. It specifies CASSTSSTVSTDTQYF. Complete variable domain (other parts from reference TRBV19 and TRBJ2-3): DGGITQSPKYLFRKEGQNVTLSCEQNLNHDAMYWYRQDPGQGLRLIYYSQIVNDFQKGDIAEGYSVSREKKESFPLTVTSAQKNPTAFYLCASSTSSTVSTDTQYFGPGTRLTVL.

The chain recombines TRBV2 with TRBJ1-2, with 9 nucleotides matching TRBD1. The V gene end was trimmed by 7 bases and the J gene end by 4 bases; junction bases not matched to a gene: 13. This CDR3 comprises 16 residues. Germline V gene sequence: CDR1 SNHLY, CDR2 FYNNEI. CDR3 in amino acids: CASTPGGDREGYGYTF. DNA of the CDR3: TGTGCCAGCACCCCAGGGGGGGACAGGGAGGGCTATGGCTACACCTTC.

This chain links TRBV5-1 with TRBJ2-3; no firm D call. Germline loops: CDR1 SGHRS, CDR2 YFSETQ. The germline V and J ends were trimmed by 1 base and 6 bases, with 12 bases remaining between them. The CDR3 contains 14 residues. The CDR3 nucleotides are TGCGCCAGCAGCTTGCGACCCATACAGGATACGCAGTATTTT. This sequence encodes CASSLRPIQDTQYF.

The sample holds a few counts of this clone. The chain employs TRBV2 and TRBJ2-1; 8 nucleotides line up with TRBD2. V was pared by 4 bases and J by 2 bases, with 4 bases of the junction left unmatched. Germline V CDR1 and CDR2: SNHLY, FYNNEI. CDR3 length: 15 residues. This CDR3 is CASSVGAGAYNEQFF. In nucleotides, the CDR3 is TGTGCCAGCAGTGTAGGAGCGGGAGCCTACAATGAGCAGTTCTTC.

V and J are TRBV29-1 and TRBJ1-4, with unresolved D. Germline CDR1 SQVTM, CDR2 ANQGSEA. The germline V and J ends were trimmed by 3 bases and 4 bases, with 12 bases remaining between them. The CDR3 length is 14 residues. The CDR3 DNA sequence: TGCAGCGTTGAGGTGCAGAGCGTTAATGAAAAACTGTTTTTT. It codes for CSVEVQSVNEKLFF.

V and J are TRBV9 and TRBJ1-2; no clear D gene. The V gene lost 2 bases and the J gene lost 8 bases, with 10 bases spanning the gap. Germline V gene lookup returns CDR1 SGDLS and CDR2 YYNGEE. CDR3 size: 12 residues. The CDR3 loop reads CASSVGIGGYTF. For the CDR3, the DNA is TGTGCCAGCAGCGTGGGAATCGGGGGCTACACCTTC.

J is TRBJ1-6 and V is TRBV28; D gene unclear. Trimming took off 10 bases at V and 7 bases at J, with 14 bases between the two ends. The CDR3 totals 13 residues. Germline loops: CDR1 MDHEN, CDR2 SYDVKM. CDR3 coding DNA: TGTGCCACCGTCGCGGACGGGAATTCACCCCTCCACTTT. Translating gives CATVADGNSPLHF.

This chain links TRBV30 with TRBJ1-6; D not certain. Germline CDR1 GTSNPN, CDR2 SVGIG (reference sequence). This CDR3 region has 13 residues. Trimming shortened V by 0 bases and J by 8 bases, and 8 bases separated the two germline ends. The CDR3 nucleotides are TGTGCCTGGAGTGTACACGTGGATTCACCCCTCCACTTT. It is translated as CAWSVHVDSPLHF. The entire variable domain, with the rest obtained from reference TRBV30 and TRBJ1-6, is as follows: SQTIHQWPATLVQPVGSPLSLECTVEGTSNPNLYWYRQAAGRGLQLLFYSVGIGQISSEVPQNLSASRPQDRQFILSSKKLLLSDSGFYLCAWSVHVDSPLHFGNGTRLTVT.

The V gene is TRBV28, the J gene TRBJ2-2; 8 nucleotides match TRBD1. Germline V gene lookup returns CDR1 MDHEN and CDR2 SYDVKM. CDR3 length equals 14 residues. The V segment lost 8 bases and the J segment 6 bases; nucleotides outside the gene matches: 8. The CDR3 sequence is CASSPGQAPGELFF. The CDR3 coding sequence is TGTGCCAGCTCCCCGGGACAGGCCCCCGGGGAGCTGTTTTTT.

This clone was counted between two and nine times. This chain links TRBV30 with TRBJ1-2, with a weak D call TRBD1 (6 bases). Trimming left V 0 bases short and J 8 bases short, with 19 bases between. The V gene's germline CDR1 is GTSNPN and CDR2 SVGIG (reference sequence). This CDR3 is 15 amino acids long. The CDR3 DNA reads TGTGCCTGGAGTGTAGGGGGGGCGCACTTATGGGGCTACACCTTC. This encodes CAWSVGGAHLWGYTF.

This clone showed up just once. The rearrangement uses TRBV9 and TRBJ1-5; D unclear. Trimming pared 4 bases from V and 9 bases from J, leaving 17 bases between. The CDR3 is made up of 14 amino acids. Germline CDR1 is SGDLS and CDR2 is YYNGEE. For the CDR3, the DNA is TGTGCCAGCAGCTCCCGAGACTGGGCCGGGCCCCAGCATTTT. This codes for CASSSRDWAGPQHF.

The V gene is TRBV25-1, the J gene TRBJ2-1; TRBD2 matches 9 bases. The CDR3 consists of 15 residues. With 3 bases clipped from V and 12 bases from J, the junction kept 12 bases outside the gene matches. Per the germline V gene, CDR1 is MGHDK and CDR2 is SYGVNS. CDR3 nucleotides: TGTGCCAGCAGTGATACCGGGACTAGCAATATAGGGCAGTTCTTC. Translated: CASSDTGTSNIGQFF.

This sequence joins TRBV24-1 and TRBJ2-3; 10 bases align to TRBD2. The germline V gene has CDR1 KGHDR and CDR2 SFDVKD. J lost 1 base, V lost 4 bases, and 7 bases had no gene match. There are 17 residues in the CDR3. For the CDR3, the DNA is TGTGCCACCAGTGAACCGAGCGGGAGGGCCGGCACAGATACGCAGTATTTT. It translates to CATSEPSGRAGTDTQYF.

The chain employs TRBV6-6 and TRBJ2-5; perhaps TRBD2 as D (6 bases). This CDR3 is 14 amino acids long. The V end lost 6 bases, the J end lost 4 bases, and 15 bases lay between the germline ends. Germline loops: CDR1 MNHNY, CDR2 SVGAGI (reference sequence). In nucleotides, the CDR3 is TGTGCCAGCAGGAACGACGGGGGTCGAGAGACCCAGTACTTC. Translating it yields CASRNDGGRETQYF.

This clone showed up just once. The genes are TRBV5-6 and TRBJ2-2; no clear D. CDR1 and CDR2 from the germline V gene are SGHDT and YYEEEE. The CDR3 sequence is 17 residues long. Deletions cut 2 bases from V and 3 bases from J, with 17 bases between. In nucleotides, the CDR3 is TGTGCCAGCAGCTTTATCACGGACGCATGGGACACCGGGGAGCTGTTTTTT. Translating it yields CASSFITDAWDTGELFF.

This clone was counted a single time. This chain joins TRBV5-5 and TRBJ2-1, with 12 bases fitting TRBD2. CDR1 SGHKS and CDR2 YYEKEE come from the germline V gene (reference sequence). The CDR3 is 15 amino acids. Trimming removed 3 bases from V and 9 bases from J; junction bases left unmatched: 7. CDR3 in amino acids: CASSWGLAGLSEQFF. CDR3 bases: TGTGCCAGCAGCTGGGGACTAGCGGGTTTGAGTGAGCAGTTCTTC.

The V and J genes are TRBV27 and TRBJ2-1, with D perhaps given as TRBD1 or TRBD2 (5 bases each). The CDR3 is made up of 12 amino acids. V was cut by 10 bases and J by 16 bases, with 23 bases left in between. Germline values: CDR1 MNHEY, CDR2 SMNVEV (reference sequence). The CDR3 sequence: CATSTEGLRFFF. The DNA of the CDR3 is TGTGCCACCTCCACCGAGGGGCTCCGATTTTTCTTC.